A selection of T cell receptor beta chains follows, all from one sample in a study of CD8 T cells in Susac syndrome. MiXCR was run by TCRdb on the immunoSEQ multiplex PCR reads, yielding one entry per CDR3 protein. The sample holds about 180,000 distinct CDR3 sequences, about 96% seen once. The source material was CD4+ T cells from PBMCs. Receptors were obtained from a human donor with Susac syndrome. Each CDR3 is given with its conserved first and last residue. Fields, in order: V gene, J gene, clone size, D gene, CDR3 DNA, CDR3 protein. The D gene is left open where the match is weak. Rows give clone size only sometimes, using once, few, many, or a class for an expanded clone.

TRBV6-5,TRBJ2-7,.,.,TGTGCCAGCTCCGCCCGATCGGTCTACGAGCAGTACTTC,CASSARSVYEQYF
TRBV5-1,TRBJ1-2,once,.,TGCGCCAGCAGCCCGGCGTGGGCCGACCGGGCTGGCTACACCTTC,CASSPAWADRAGYTF
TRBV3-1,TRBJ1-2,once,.,TGTGCCAGCAGCCAAAGGGTTGGCGGCTACACCTTC,CASSQRVGGYTF
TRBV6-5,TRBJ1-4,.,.,TGTGCCAGCAGTCGCCAGGGTGCTGAAAAACTGTTTTTT,CASSRQGAEKLFF
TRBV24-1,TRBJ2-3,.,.,TGTGCCACCAGTGATCCTAAGGAGGGGGCGGTGGATACGCAGTATTTT,CATSDPKEGAVDTQYF
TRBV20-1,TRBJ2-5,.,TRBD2,TGCAGTGCTAGTCCCAGCGGGGGGGCAAGGGAGACCCAGTACTTC,CSASPSGGARETQYF
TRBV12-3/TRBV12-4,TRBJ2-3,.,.,TGTGCCAGCAGTTGGGGTCAGGGAGATACGCAGTATTTT,CASSWGQGDTQYF
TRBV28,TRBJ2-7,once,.,TGTGCCAGCAGTTTTCATGTTGGCTACGAGCAGTACTTC,CASSFHVGYEQYF
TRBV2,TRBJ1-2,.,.,TGTGCCAGCATGGCGGCGGAAGGGTATGGCTACACCTTC,CASMAAEGYGYTF
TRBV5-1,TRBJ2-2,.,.,TGCGCCAGCAGTGATGACAGGAGGAACACCGGGGAGCTGTTTTTT,CASSDDRRNTGELFF
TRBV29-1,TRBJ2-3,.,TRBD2,TGCAGCGTCCGGCCCCCGGGGCGGGGGGCAGATACGCAGTATTTT,CSVRPPGRGADTQYF
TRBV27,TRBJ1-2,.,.,TGTGCCAGCAGTCCAGATCGAGTTCGGGGCTACACCTTC,CASSPDRVRGYTF
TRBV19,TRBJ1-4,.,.,TGTGCCAGTAGTATAATGGTTTCCAATGAAAAACTGTTTTTT,CASSIMVSNEKLFF
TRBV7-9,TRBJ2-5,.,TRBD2,TGTGCCAGCAGCTTAATCCCTAGCGGGGGTTCAGAGACCCAGTACTTC,CASSLIPSGGSETQYF
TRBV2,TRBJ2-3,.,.,TGTGCCAGCAGTGGTCTCTGGGACTTTCGTCCAAGCACAGATACGCAGTATTTT,CASSGLWDFRPSTDTQYF